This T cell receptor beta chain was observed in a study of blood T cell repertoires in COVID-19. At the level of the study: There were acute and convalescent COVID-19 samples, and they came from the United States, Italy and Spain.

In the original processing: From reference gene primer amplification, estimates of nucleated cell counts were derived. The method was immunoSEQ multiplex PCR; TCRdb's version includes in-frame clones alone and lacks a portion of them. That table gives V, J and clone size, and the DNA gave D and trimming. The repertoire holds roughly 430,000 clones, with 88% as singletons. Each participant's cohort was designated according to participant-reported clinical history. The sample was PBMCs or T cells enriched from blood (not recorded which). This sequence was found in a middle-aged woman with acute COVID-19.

Written as DNA, the CDR3 is TGTGCCAGCTCTGGACAGGGCTACTCCTACGAGCAGTACTTC. Amino acid sequence: CASSGQGYSYEQYF. This chain uses TRBV25-1 with TRBJ2-7, with 8 bases lining up with TRBD1. The ends lost 8 bases at V and 0 bases at J; junction bases unmatched: 6. There are 14 residues in the CDR3. Germline CDR1 and CDR2: MGHDK and SYGVNS.